This T cell receptor (beta chain) stems from a study of blood T cell repertoires in COVID-19 (TCRdb year 2020). Background on the whole study: Samples from collaborators originated in the United States, Italy and Spain and spanned both the acute and convalescent phases of COVID-19. The prospective study material was composed of cDNA or gDNA derived from T cells, B-cell-depleted T cells, or PBMCs. Deeply sampled blood TCRbeta repertoires from subjects exposed to, actively infected with, or recovered from COVID-19 were included in the dataset. A freely available public database, intended as a resource for researchers studying the immune response to SARS-CoV-2, is where the repertoires were released. The samples were drawn from the first 160 participants of the ongoing ImmuneRACE study and from some 1,300 subjects provided by 6 global collaborators. Nearly every sample came with metadata listing a de-identified subject ID, COVID-19 status, age in years and sex. Where available, HLA class I and class II types were obtained from metadata supplied by the sample provider rather than from assay-based typing.

At one collaborating source in Seattle, patients were enrolled during active infection and were followed longitudinally through the course of disease. The collaborating institutions used their own protocols to collect whole blood in K2EDTA tubes. For TCRbeta analysis, collaborators shipped samples as frozen whole blood, isolated PBMCs, or DNA extracted from either of those sample types. For this clone: The antigen this receptor binds is unknown. Base qualities are not at hand, and no much larger clone is one base apart.

Taken from the germline V gene (reference sequence), the CDR1 and CDR2 loops are DFQATT and SNEGSKA. Trimming at the junction amounts to 3 bases on V and 5 bases on J, and the germline ends lie 17 bases apart. The CDR3 sequence holds 14 residues, the cysteine and phenylalanine included. The kept DNA is CDR3 alone, 42 bases in frame from the first base. The immunoSEQ Assay, a bias-controlled multiplex PCR, was used to amplify TCRbeta CDR3 regions from genomic DNA. Under the source paper's analysis protocol: The number of nucleated cells in each sample was estimated by amplification of reference gene primers within the assay. To quantify the absolute abundance of each unique TCRbeta CDR3 rearrangement, sequence reads were collapsed and filtered. For each sample, productive Simpson clonality was calculated by taking the square root of Simpson's diversity index across productive rearrangements. This immuneACCESS table, as held by TCRdb, lists in-frame sequences with V and J called but not all clones. Of the missing ones, under half trace to an unresolved V gene in checked studies; the others have no known cause. V and J calls plus clone size are reproduced from that table; the DNA served to infer D and trimming. Recorded for this sample are about 210,000 clones; around 83% of them occurred a single time. The ten largest make up 4.5% to 5.5% of the sample.

What the authors observed across the whole study: How much clinical and demographic metadata was included differed by source and by participant, and the metadata was provided uncurated.

The sequence was obtained from a woman in her 70s with COVID-19, enrolled during active disease. The specimen was peripheral blood. The rearrangement combines TRBV20-1 with TRBJ2-7; TRBD2 might be the D gene, on 5 matching bases. The nucleotides are TGCAGTGCTAGTCGACCGGGAAAGAACGACGAGCAGTACTTC. It specifies CSASRPGKNDEQYF.